Below are 28 T cell receptor beta chains sequenced from a single sample in a study of CXCR3-negative and CXCR3-positive naive CD8 T cells. Through 5' RACE with UMI labels, the TRB cDNA libraries were prepared. From the 5' RACE reads, TCRdb lists one entry per CDR3 protein and no DNA. The table for this sample gives 85,000 to 120,000 distinct CDR3 sequences. Overall study results and limits: CXCR3-expressing naive cells carried TRB CDR3s more hydrophobic than those of CXCR3-negative naive cells.

These receptors are not linked to any known antigen. Source material: naive CXCR3+ CD8+ T cells from blood. Subset in this sample: CD45RO-CCR7+CD27+CD95- naive CD8+ T cells expressing CXCR3 (TNR3+). All receptors derive from a human donor in good health. Some clones in this sample may be carry-over from other donors' samples.

J is TRBJ1-5 and V is TRBV11-2. The CDR3 runs to 15 residues. The germline V gene encodes CDR1 SGHAT and CDR2 FQNNGV. CDR3 residues: CASSGVAESNQPQHF.

The chain uses TRBV11-2 and TRBJ2-4; the TRBD2 assignment by TCRdb is unverifiable without DNA. CDR3 size: 17 residues. CDR1 is SGHAT, CDR2 FQNNGV, per germline. This chain's CDR3 is CASSLLAGESRKNIQYF.

J is TRBJ2-5 and V is TRBV29-1; TCRdb calls TRBD2, which cannot be checked without DNA. CDR1 is SQVTM, CDR2 ANQGSEA, per germline. This CDR3 has 15 amino acids. CDR3 in amino acids: CSVGGTSAYQETQYF.

The V and J genes are TRBV20-1 and TRBJ2-5. Germline CDR1 is DFQATT and CDR2 is SNEGSKA (reference sequence). The CDR3 is 14 amino acids. CDR3 amino acids: CSARGGSSQETQYF.

The J gene is TRBJ2-5, the V gene TRBV7-9; TCRdb proposes TRBD2, but this gene call is untestable without DNA. Per the germline V gene, CDR1 is SEHNR and CDR2 is FQNEAQ (reference sequence). The CDR3 contains 16 residues. The CDR3 loop reads CASSSMEGRAQETQYF.

J is TRBJ2-7 and V is TRBV10-2. The length of the CDR3 is 13 residues. Germline CDR1 WSHSY, CDR2 SAAADI. This CDR3 reads CASRSDNYYEQYF.

The chain is built from TRBV29-1 and TRBJ2-1. Germline V gives CDR1 SQVTM, CDR2 ANQGSEA. The CDR3 sequence is 14 residues long. CDR3 amino acids: CSVIMTGSYNEQFF.

The rearrangement uses TRBV29-1 and TRBJ1-1; checking the TCRdb D call of TRBD1 is not possible without DNA. The germline CDR1 and CDR2 sequences are SQVTM and ANQGSEA. The CDR3 length is 14 residues. The CDR3 sequence: CSVVLVGGNTEAFF. Complete variable domain (other parts from reference TRBV29-1 and TRBJ1-1): SAVISQKPSRDICQRGTSLTIQCQVDSQVTMMFWYRQQPGQSLTLIATANQGSEATYESGFVIDKFPISRPNLTFSTLTVSNMSPEDSSIYLCSVVLVGGNTEAFFGQGTRLTVV.

The chain combines TRBV20-1 with TRBJ1-1. The CDR3 extends over 13 amino acids. Per germline, CDR1 DFQATT and CDR2 SNEGSKA (reference sequence). The CDR3 is CSARQDLRTEAFF.

The chain has TRBV5-1 and TRBJ2-5; the D gene TCRdb calls, TRBD1, cannot be checked with no DNA. The CDR3 sequence is 17 residues long. In germline, CDR1 is SGHRS, CDR2 YFSETQ. CDR3 in amino acids: CASSLLPLGQGEETQYF.

The rearrangement joins TRBV28 to TRBJ2-7; TCRdb reports TRBD1, a call that lacks DNA to check it against. The CDR3 contains 14 residues. Germline CDR1 and CDR2: MDHEN and SYDVKM. The CDR3 loop reads CASMFRDSPYEQYF.

The rearrangement links TRBV9 to TRBJ2-1; TCRdb reports TRBD1, a call that lacks DNA to check it against. The germline V gene encodes CDR1 SGDLS and CDR2 YYNGEE. The CDR3 consists of 15 residues. The CDR3 sequence is CASSVEGETMDEQFF.

The rearrangement uses TRBV20-1 and TRBJ1-3; TCRdb's D gene call, TRBD1, goes unchecked for lack of DNA. Germline-derived CDR1 and CDR2 are DFQATT and SNEGSKA (reference sequence). This CDR3 has 15 amino acids. The CDR3 region is CSARDYRVSGNTIYF.

This rearrangement joins TRBV9 to TRBJ2-7; the TCRdb call, TRBD1, lacks DNA for checking. This CDR3 has 13 amino acids. Germline-derived CDR1 and CDR2 are SGDLS and YYNGEE. CDR3 sequence: CASSLQGAGEQYF.

The chain links TRBV11-3 to TRBJ2-3; TCRdb names TRBD2, which stays unverified in the absence of DNA. In germline, CDR1 is SGHNT, CDR2 YENEEA. The CDR3 totals 16 residues. The CDR3 reads CASSSRGTLPKDTQYF.

J is TRBJ2-1 and V is TRBV7-6; checking the TCRdb D call of TRBD1 is not possible without DNA. Per the germline V gene, CDR1 is SGHVS and CDR2 is FNYEAQ. The CDR3 loop spans 16 amino acids. CDR3 amino acids: CASSLLQGGPGNEQFF.

V gene TRBV14 combines with J gene TRBJ2-3. CDR3 length equals 13 residues. Per germline, CDR1 SGHDN and CDR2 FVKESK. CDR3: CASSLGTIDTQYF.

The chain carries TRBV7-9 and TRBJ1-2; TCRdb's D call, TRBD1, is unchecked because there is no DNA. This CDR3 region has 15 residues. The germline V gene encodes CDR1 SEHNR and CDR2 FQNEAQ (reference sequence). Here the CDR3 reads CASENLGTLDQGYTF.

The genes are TRBV12-5 and TRBJ1-1; absent DNA, TCRdb's TRBD1 call cannot be checked. Germline lookup yields CDR1 LGHNT and CDR2 FRNRAP. CDR3 length: 12 residues. Here the CDR3 reads CASDAGGTEAFF.

This chain uses TRBV4-1 with TRBJ1-6; TCRdb selects TRBD1, and the lack of DNA leaves this call unchecked. This CDR3 is built from 17 residues. CDR1 is MGHRA, CDR2 YSYEKL, per germline. The CDR3 protein is CASSREGTGGGNSPLHF.

This rearrangement joins TRBV7-2 to TRBJ2-1; TCRdb reports TRBD2, a call that lacks DNA to check it against. Germline-derived CDR1 and CDR2 are SGHTA and FQGNSA. The CDR3 loop spans 16 amino acids. The CDR3 protein is CASSLTSGPGGDEQFF.

Here the CDR3 reads CASSLRLAGETQYF. The chain employs TRBV28 and TRBJ2-5; TCRdb outputs TRBD2, but without DNA this stays unchecked. From germline, CDR1 is MDHEN and CDR2 SYDVKM. This CDR3 spans 14 amino acids.

The chain has TRBV20-1 and TRBJ2-4; TCRdb selects TRBD2, and the lack of DNA leaves this call unchecked. The CDR3 has 13 residues. Looked up from germline, CDR1 is DFQATT and CDR2 is SNEGSKA (reference sequence). The CDR3 sequence is CSANLGGGDIQYF.

The rearrangement links TRBV29-1 to TRBJ2-1; TCRdb reports TRBD1, a call that lacks DNA to check it against. CDR1 SQVTM and CDR2 ANQGSEA come from the germline V gene. The CDR3 is made up of 14 amino acids. The CDR3 region is CSVETDRGWDEQFF.

The chain employs TRBV7-2 and TRBJ1-4. Germline CDR1 and CDR2: SGHTA and FQGNSA. The CDR3 is made up of 18 amino acids. The CDR3: CASSLPPTQWATNEKLFF.

V gene TRBV18 combines with J gene TRBJ2-7; the D gene TCRdb calls, TRBD1, cannot be checked with no DNA. Per the germline V gene, CDR1 is KGHSH and CDR2 is LQKENI. This CDR3 has 14 amino acids. The chain's CDR3 is CASSGGQSSYEQYF.

The CDR3: CASSSPLTSGSFSYEQYF. V and J are TRBV28 and TRBJ2-7; TCRdb calls TRBD2, which cannot be checked without DNA. Germline V gene sequence: CDR1 MDHEN, CDR2 SYDVKM. The CDR3 loop spans 18 amino acids.

The CDR3 loop reads CSARFPSGDHYEQYF. The genes are TRBV20-1 and TRBJ2-7. This CDR3 is built from 15 residues. CDR1 and CDR2 from the germline V gene are DFQATT and SNEGSKA (reference sequence).